This TCR beta chain emerged from a study of blood T cell repertoires in COVID-19. As for the study in general: There were acute and convalescent COVID-19 samples, and they came from the United States, Italy and Spain. Sources were T cells, B-cell-depleted T cells, or PBMCs; the material itself was cDNA or gDNA.

In the source study's methods: Estimation of nucleated cell counts was performed using reference gene primer amplification. Data came from immunoSEQ multiplex PCR; TCRdb stores just in-frame clones and leaves some out. Clonal size and the V and J genes are those of that table, whereas D and trimming came from the DNA. This repertoire shows 150,000 to 200,000 clones, roughly nine tenths found once; its top ten account for 2.1%. Source material: peripheral blood. The source is a man in his 70s with active or convalescent COVID-19.

CDR3: CASSVGGSLYNEQFF. The CDR3 bases are TGTGCCAGCAGCGTGGGGGGGTCCCTCTACAATGAGCAGTTCTTC. The chain recombines TRBV9 with TRBJ2-1; 7 bases fit TRBD2. Germline V gene data show CDR1 as SGDLS and CDR2 as YYNGEE. The CDR3 totals 15 residues. V lost 2 bases and J lost 3; bases outside the gene matches: 5. Complete variable domain (other parts from reference TRBV9 and TRBJ2-1): DSGVTQTPKHLITATGQRVTLRCSPRSGDLSVYWYQQSLDQGLQFLIQYYNGEERAKGNILERFSAQQFPDLHSELNLSSLELGDSALYFCASSVGGSLYNEQFFGPGTRLTVL.